The 4 T cell receptor beta chains below all came from one sample that was sequenced in a study of CD4 and CD8 cells across lung adenocarcinoma regions. TCRdb reprocessed the PCR reads via MiXCR and lists one record per CDR3 protein. Of roughly 13,000 distinct CDR3 sequences listed, approximately 40% are singletons. The sample taken for sequencing was CD4+ T cells from the center of a lung tumor. The receptor set was obtained from a male donor with lung adenocarcinoma. The CD4 and CD8 labels of this study may be unreliable.

The chain recombines TRBV10-2 with TRBJ2-5; maybe TRBD2 (5 bases). This CDR3 is built from 13 residues. V shed 5 bases and J shed 11 bases, with 18 bases lying between them. Per the germline V gene, CDR1 is WSHSY and CDR2 is SAAADI. Here the CDR3 DNA reads TGCGCCAGCAGTCCCCTATGGGGAGATGAGCAGTACTTC. It encodes CASSPLWGDEQYF.

This clonotype was observed at least ten times. The V gene is TRBV6-1, the J gene TRBJ1-2; D gene unclear. Germline values: CDR1 MNHNS, CDR2 SASEGT. Trimming stripped 2 bases from V and 4 bases from J, with 17 bases between. The CDR3 totals 16 residues. The CDR3 nucleotides are TGTGCCAGCAGTGAAATTAGCAGAGCCCCGCGCTATGGCTACACCTTC. This sequence encodes CASSEISRAPRYGYTF.

This chain joins TRBV6-1 and TRBJ2-7; D perhaps matches TRBD1 (5 bases). This CDR3 has 14 amino acids. The V and J ends lost 6 bases and 1 base respectively, with 13 bases between them. Germline V gives CDR1 MNHNS, CDR2 SASEGT. CDR3 loop: CASRARQTSYEQYF. The CDR3 nucleotides read TGTGCCAGCAGGGCAAGACAGACTTCCTACGAGCAGTACTTC.

This clonotype was counted many times. The rearrangement uses TRBV7-3 and TRBJ2-1, with D unresolved. This CDR3 spans 14 amino acids. V lost 5 bases to trimming and J lost 6 bases, with 14 bases between them. CDR1 and CDR2 from the germline V gene are SGHTA and FQGTGA. The CDR3 is CASSPPQSPNEQFF. CDR3 coding DNA: TGTGCCAGCAGCCCCCCGCAATCCCCCAATGAGCAGTTCTTC.